The 24 T cell receptor beta chains given below trace back to one sample, sequenced in a study of blood T cell repertoires in COVID-19. Here immunoSEQ multiplex PCR was the method, and the copy in TCRdb shows in-frame clones only, minus some. The data show nearly 80,000 clones, roughly 85% seen once. Specimen: peripheral blood. Receptors originate from a woman at least 80 years old with active or convalescent COVID-19.

V usage is TRBV6-2 or TRBV6-3 and J usage is TRBJ1-2; D not resolved. This CDR3 has 13 residues. V lost 4 bases, J lost 7 bases, and 13 bases lay in between. The germline V gene has CDR1 MNHEY and CDR2 SVGEGT. CDR3 sequence (DNA): TGTGCCAGCAGTTGGAGCGGCCTTAGTGGCTACACCTTC. It yields the protein CASSWSGLSGYTF.

The chain is built from TRBV30 and TRBJ1-5; 8 bases are a match to TRBD1. Losses at the gene ends were 0 bases for V and 11 bases for J; bases not matched to a gene: 3. The CDR3 length is 12 residues. Germline V gives CDR1 GTSNPN, CDR2 SVGIG (reference sequence). The CDR3 spells CAWSVDRGAQHF. The CDR3 DNA is TGTGCCTGGAGTGTAGACAGGGGAGCCCAGCATTTT.

J is TRBJ2-3 and V is TRBV7-2; 16 bases match TRBD2. V dropped 5 bases and J dropped 3; count of bases not matched to a gene: 8. The CDR3 is 18 residues long. Looked up from germline, CDR1 is SGHTA and CDR2 is FQGNSA. As DNA, the CDR3 is TGTGCCAGCAGCCAAGGGACTAGCGGGGGGGCGTTGACAGATACGCAGTATTTT. Translation gives CASSQGTSGGALTDTQYF.

The CDR3 reads CAWTGQYNSPLHF. The CDR3 region has the DNA TGTGCCTGGACAGGTCAATATAATTCACCCCTCCACTTT. J is TRBJ1-6 and V is TRBV30; D not certain. V lost 4 bases, J lost 4 bases, and 8 bases lay in between. The CDR3 is made up of 13 amino acids. Germline CDR1 and CDR2: GTSNPN and SVGIG (reference sequence).

This sequence joins TRBV7-8 and TRBJ2-5; a weak D match, TRBD1 (6 bases). This CDR3 is built from 15 residues. Germline assignment: CDR1 SGHVS and CDR2 FQNEAQ. V lost 4 bases, J lost 4 bases, and 16 bases lay in between. Written as DNA, the CDR3 is TGTGCCAGCAGCTCAGAGACCACAGGGCCAGAGACCCAGTACTTC. Its protein is CASSSETTGPETQYF.

This chain joins TRBV28 and TRBJ1-4; unclear D gene. Trimming pared 5 bases from V and 5 bases from J, leaving 21 bases between. CDR1 and CDR2 (germline): MDHEN, SYDVKM. This CDR3 has 17 amino acids. This CDR3 is CASSPPKGSRGNEKLFF. CDR3 sequence (DNA): TGTGCCAGCAGTCCCCCTAAGGGCAGTCGGGGAAATGAAAAACTGTTTTTT.

The gene calls are TRBV28 and TRBJ2-1; 8 positions match TRBD2. The trim removed 6 bases at V and 4 bases at J, leaving 5 bases unmatched. The CDR3 runs 14 residues. CDR1 and CDR2 (germline): MDHEN, SYDVKM. The CDR3 nucleotides are TGTGCCAGCAGACTGACTAGCGCTTACAATGAGCAGTTCTTC. It specifies CASRLTSAYNEQFF.

This rearrangement joins TRBV15 to TRBJ2-3; 7 positions agree with TRBD1. V trimming: 3 bases; J trimming: 8 bases; junction bases outside the gene matches: 5. The CDR3 covers 13 residues. From germline, CDR1 is LNHNV and CDR2 YYDKDF (reference sequence). The CDR3 region has the DNA TGTGCCACCAGCAGGCACAGGGGATCTACGCAGTATTTT. The encoded protein is CATSRHRGSTQYF.

J is TRBJ2-3 and V is TRBV3-1 (or the pseudogene TRBV3-2); 8 nucleotides agree with TRBD2. CDR1 LGHDT and CDR2 YNNKEL come from the germline V gene (reference sequence). The CDR3 spans 13 residues. The ends lost 0 bases at V and 11 bases at J; junction bases unmatched: 4. Here the CDR3 reads CASSQDRGGQQYF. The CDR3 coding sequence is TGTGCCAGCAGCCAAGATCGGGGGGGACAGCAGTATTTT.

As regards this clone: Its ends do not fully match the called genes, so a read error is possible. The chain joins TRBV3-1 (or the pseudogene TRBV3-2) to TRBJ1-1, with 7 bases matching TRBD1. In germline, CDR1 is LGHDT, CDR2 YNNKEL (reference sequence). There are 12 residues in the CDR3. CDR3 DNA: TGTGCCAGCAGCCCGCGGACAGGCGATTCGCTCTTT. Translating gives CASSPRTGDSLF.

The chain has TRBV11-2 and TRBJ1-2; 8 bases agree with TRBD1. Germline V gene sequence: CDR1 SGHAT, CDR2 FQNNGV. Trimming at V came to 0 bases and at J to 6 bases, leaving 9 bases not matched to a gene. This CDR3 region has 16 residues. The CDR3 sequence: CASSLDRGRGLDGYTF. The CDR3 bases are TGTGCCAGCAGCTTAGATAGGGGCAGGGGGCTTGATGGCTACACCTTC.

Notes on this clone: At one end the junction does not follow the germline gene, possibly because of a read error. CDR3 sequence reads: CATRWVLAGNF. The CDR3 DNA reads TGTGCCACGCGGTGGGTCCTAGCGGGGAACTTC. The chain employs TRBV10-3 and TRBJ2-4; TRBD2 aligns across 9 bases. Germline CDR1 ENHRY, CDR2 SYGVKD. This CDR3 spans 11 amino acids.

Notes on this clone: The junction departs from the called germline gene at one end, perhaps through a read error. The chain joins TRBV7-7 to TRBJ2-3, with D unresolved. There are 14 residues in the CDR3. Germline lookup yields CDR1 SSHAT and CDR2 FNYEAQ (reference sequence). CDR3 amino acids: CASSRGQLPDTQYF. Written as DNA, the CDR3 is TGTGCTAGCAGTCGTGGCCAGTTGCCAGATACGCAGTATTTT. Full variable domain (missing parts from reference TRBV7-7 and TRBJ2-3): GAGVSQSPRYKVTKRGQDVTLRCDPISSHATLYWYQQALGQGPEFLTYFNYEAQPDKSGLPSDRFSAERPEGSISTLTIQRTEQRDSAMYRCASSRGQLPDTQYFGPGTRLTVL.

This sequence joins TRBV4-1 and TRBJ2-3, with D possibly matching TRBD1 (6 bases). Germline CDR1 MGHRA, CDR2 YSYEKL. V dropped 0 bases and J dropped 6 bases, with 10 bases sitting between them. The CDR3 sequence is 14 residues long. The CDR3 sequence is CASSQEGADDTQYF. CDR3 in DNA: TGCGCCAGCAGCCAAGAGGGGGCGGATGATACGCAGTATTTT.

This chain's CDR3 is CASGQGFMNTEAFF. CDR3 bases: TGTGCCAGTGGACAGGGGTTTATGAACACTGAAGCTTTCTTT. The chain employs TRBV3-1 (or the pseudogene TRBV3-2) and TRBJ1-1, with 9 bases aligning to TRBD1. CDR3 length: 14 residues. Looked up from germline, CDR1 is LGHDT and CDR2 is YNNKEL (reference sequence). V lost 9 bases, J lost 0 bases, and 5 bases stayed unmatched.

The genes are TRBV5-8 and TRBJ1-3; D ambiguous. The CDR3 is 12 amino acids. Germline assignment: CDR1 SGHTS and CDR2 YDEGEE. Trimming pared 5 bases from V and 5 bases from J, leaving 8 bases between. The CDR3 reads CASRAFRNTIYF. In DNA form, the CDR3 reads TGTGCCAGCAGGGCCTTTAGAAACACCATATATTTT.

This clone was counted between two and nine times. The V call is TRBV30, the J call TRBJ2-5; D may be TRBD1 (6 bases). Trimming pared 1 base from V and 2 bases from J, leaving 14 bases between. CDR1 is GTSNPN, CDR2 SVGIG, per germline (reference sequence). CDR3 size: 15 residues. DNA of the CDR3: TGTGCCTGGAGTGCCAGTGGACAGCTACAAGAGACCCAGTACTTC. Amino acid sequence: CAWSASGQLQETQYF.

The chain employs TRBV11-2 and TRBJ2-7, with 8 bases fitting TRBD1. The J segment lost 6 bases and the V segment lost 2 bases, leaving 6 bases of the junction unmatched. This CDR3 contains 14 residues. Per the germline V gene, CDR1 is SGHAT and CDR2 is FQNNGV. For the CDR3, the DNA is TGTGCCAGCAGCTTATGGCAGGGGGCGGGCGAGCAGTACTTC. Protein sequence: CASSLWQGAGEQYF.

The rearrangement links TRBV28 to TRBJ2-5; 9 nucleotides match TRBD1. The germline V gene has CDR1 MDHEN and CDR2 SYDVKM. V lost 5 bases, J lost 5 bases, and 9 bases stayed unmatched. The CDR3 runs 15 residues. As DNA, the CDR3 is TGTGCCAGCAGTGTCGACAGGGGGTTAGACGAGACCCAGTACTTC. Its protein product is CASSVDRGLDETQYF.

The chain couples TRBV4-1 to TRBJ2-7, with 11 bases identical to TRBD2. Germline assignment: CDR1 MGHRA and CDR2 YSYEKL. V was clipped by 2 bases and J by 0 bases; unmatched bases: 3. The CDR3 consists of 16 residues. The CDR3 DNA follows: TGCGCCAGCAGCCAAATAGCGGGAGGGGGCTCCTACGAGCAGTACTTC. As protein: CASSQIAGGGSYEQYF.

Only one count was recorded for this clone. This chain connects TRBV28 to TRBJ2-5, with D perhaps matching TRBD1 (6 bases). Germline V CDR1 and CDR2: MDHEN, SYDVKM. This CDR3 has 13 amino acids. Trimming stripped 9 bases from V and 5 bases from J, with 16 bases between. The CDR3 DNA follows: TGTGCCAGTACAGGGCCCTGGAGGGAGACCCAGTACTTC. Protein product: CASTGPWRETQYF.

This clone has more than one count but fewer than ten. The chain combines TRBV19 with TRBJ2-7; D is uncertain. V was cut by 6 bases and J by 0 bases, with 9 bases left in between. The germline V gene encodes CDR1 LNHDA and CDR2 SQIVND (reference sequence). The CDR3 is made up of 13 amino acids. This chain's CDR3 is CASSELNSYEQYF. The CDR3, as DNA: TGTGCCAGTAGCGAACTCAACTCCTACGAGCAGTACTTC.

V gene TRBV15 combines with J gene TRBJ2-7; the match to TRBD1 covers 10 bases. CDR3 size: 15 residues. CDR1 is LNHNV and CDR2 is YYDKDF in the germline V gene (reference sequence). After removal of 4 bases from V and 2 bases from J, the junction contained 5 bases not matched to a gene. DNA of the CDR3: TGTGCCACCAGCATCGGGACAGGGGTAACCTACGAGCAGTACTTC. It encodes CATSIGTGVTYEQYF.

The genes are TRBV4-2 and TRBJ2-7; the match to TRBD2 covers 10 bases. The CDR3 spans 15 residues. Looked up from germline, CDR1 is LGHNA and CDR2 is YNFKEQ. J lost 2 bases, V lost 3 bases, and 4 bases had no gene match. The CDR3 loop reads CASSQERGGTYEQYF. CDR3 nucleotides: TGTGCCAGCAGCCAGGAGCGGGGGGGTACCTACGAGCAGTACTTC.